This T cell receptor (beta chain) appears in the sequencing data of a study of shared clonotypes between healthy human individuals. Overall study: A few men and a couple of women, aged 18 to 49, were donors. Findings and caveats of the study: The naive CD4 repertoires of four donors were compared, and 5% to 6.5% of clonotypes were shared.

The authors ran the assay at deep level. Produced via immunoSEQ multiplex PCR; TCRdb's table is partial and in-frame only. Of some 1,900,000 clones listed, 85% to 95% are singletons. Only CD45RO-negative cells positively selected for CCR7 counted as naive CD8 cells, so terminally differentiated effector memory CD45RA+ cells were excluded. None of the donors, who were healthy HIV-negative adults, had recently had acute infections or vaccinations. Concerning this clone: Antigen: not known.

Deletions cut 3 bases from V and 4 bases from J, with 10 bases between. Germline V gene lookup returns CDR1 SGHDT and CDR2 YYEEEE. The CDR3 length is 14 residues. This TCR derives from a man in his late teens or twenties in good health. This rearrangement joins TRBV5-6 to TRBJ1-4; D is unresolved. The sequenced material came from naive CD8+ T cells sorted from blood. The CDR3 nucleotides read TGTGCCAGCAGCTCCGCGAGCTTTAATGAAAAACTGTTTTTT. Translated, it gives CASSSASFNEKLFF. The full variable domain, rest sourced from reference TRBV5-6 and TRBJ1-4, is DAGVTQSPTHLIKTRGQQVTLRCSPKSGHDTVSWYQQALGQGPQFIFQYYEEEERQRGNFPDRFSGHQFPNYSSELNVNALLLGDSALYLCASSSASFNEKLFFGSGTQLSVL.